These T cell receptor beta chains were read from a single sample in a study of T cells in Graves' hyperthyroidism and ophthalmopathy. TCRdb independently ran MiXCR on the multiplex PCR reads; one entry per CDR3 protein. The table lists approximately 370,000 distinct CDR3 sequences, 15% of them singletons. The sample taken for sequencing was blood. The receptors were gathered from a woman in her twenties or thirties with Graves' hyperthyroidism. Both conserved end residues are part of each CDR3. D genes are given only for firm matches. Size is stated for part of the rows, as once, few or many counts, or as a class when the clone is expanded.

TRBV20-1	TRBJ1-1	NA	few	TGCAGTGAAGAAAGGGCGAACACTGAAGCTTTCTTT	CSEERANTEAFF
TRBV12-3/TRBV12-4	TRBJ1-1	NA	many	TGTGCCAGCAGTTTTACGAACACTGAAGCTTTCTTT	CASSFTNTEAFF
TRBV19	TRBJ2-1	TRBD1	NA	TGTGCCAGTAGTATAGGGACAGGGAAGTACAATGAGCAGTTCTTC	CASSIGTGKYNEQFF
TRBV7-3	TRBJ2-2	TRBD2	few	TGTGCCAGCAGCCTCGGGACTAGCGGGAGAACCGGGGAGCTGTTTTTT	CASSLGTSGRTGELFF
TRBV19	TRBJ2-1	TRBD2	NA	TGTGCCAGTAGTATTTCGAGCGGGAGGTTGAATGAGCAGTTCTTC	CASSISSGRLNEQFF
TRBV6-1	TRBJ2-5	TRBD1	many	TGTGCCAGCAGTGAAGCCAGGACAGGGATGGAGACCCAGTACTTC	CASSEARTGMETQYF
TRBV28	TRBJ1-4	NA	few	TGTGCCAGCAGTTTATCGGGGTTTAGTGAAAAACTGTTTTTT	CASSLSGFSEKLFF
TRBV3-1	TRBJ2-1	NA	many	TGTGCCAGCAGCCAAGTCCGTACCTACAATGAGCAGTTCTTC	CASSQVRTYNEQFF
TRBV28	TRBJ2-7	TRBD1	many	TGTGCCAGCAGTTACCGGGACAGGGCCGAGCAGTACTTC	CASSYRDRAEQYF
TRBV28	TRBJ2-5	NA	many	TGTGCCAGCAGGGGGGACGGTTCGGAGACCCAGTACTTC	CASRGDGSETQYF
TRBV7-9	TRBJ1-2	TRBD1	NA	TGTGCCAGCAGCCCGCTCCCAGGGGGTTGGAACTATGGCTACACCTTC	CASSPLPGGWNYGYTF
TRBV3-1	TRBJ2-7	NA	many	TGTGCCAGCAGCCCCAGTGGGGGGAGCTCCTACGAGCAGTACTTC	CASSPSGGSSYEQYF
TRBV7-2	TRBJ2-1	NA	many	TGTGCCAGCAGCCCCCGTCAATCTGCAAGCTACCCACTGGAATCCTACAATGAGCAGTTCTTC	CASSPRQSASYPLESYNEQFF
TRBV18	TRBJ2-1	TRBD2	many	TGTGCCAGCTCAGACAAGCGGGGCCTATACAATGAGCAGTTCTTC	CASSDKRGLYNEQFF
TRBV6-1	TRBJ2-2	TRBD1	many	TGTGCCAGCAGCATGCAGGGGGTTGACGGGGAGCTGTTTTTT	CASSMQGVDGELFF
TRBV20-1	TRBJ2-5	NA	many	TGCAGTGCTAGAGGGATTTCGGAGACCCAGTACTTC	CSARGISETQYF
TRBV28	TRBJ2-7	NA	few	TGTGCCAGCAGTGTATACCAGAAAGTGGGCTCCTCCTACGAGCAGTACTTC	CASSVYQKVGSSYEQYF
TRBV10-3	TRBJ2-1	TRBD2	many	TGTGCCATCAGTGTTAATACGGGAGGGGCGGGCGAGCAGTTCTTC	CAISVNTGGAGEQFF
TRBV20-1	TRBJ1-1	TRBD1	NA	TGCAGTGCTAAACAGGGGGCAGGAAGAGCTTTCTTT	CSAKQGAGRAFF
TRBV28	TRBJ1-4	NA	NA	TGTGCCACCCGGGGTCCTTCCCGGGAAAAACTGTTTTTT	CATRGPSREKLFF
TRBV20-1	TRBJ2-2	TRBD2	many	TGCAGTGCATCCGGACTAGCCGACACCGGGGAGCTGTTTTTT	CSASGLADTGELFF
TRBV5-4	TRBJ2-5	NA	few	TGTGCCAGCAGCTTGGCGGCGGAAGAGACCCAGTACTTC	CASSLAAEETQYF